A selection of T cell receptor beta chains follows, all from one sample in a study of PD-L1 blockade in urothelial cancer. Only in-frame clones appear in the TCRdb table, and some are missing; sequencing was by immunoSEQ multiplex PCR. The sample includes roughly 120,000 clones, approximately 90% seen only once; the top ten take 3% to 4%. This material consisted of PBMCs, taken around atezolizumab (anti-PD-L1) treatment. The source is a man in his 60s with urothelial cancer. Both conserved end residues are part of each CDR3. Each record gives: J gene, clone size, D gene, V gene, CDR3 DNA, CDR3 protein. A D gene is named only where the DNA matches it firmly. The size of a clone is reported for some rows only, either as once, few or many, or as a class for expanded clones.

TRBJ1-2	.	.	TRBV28	TGTGCCAGCAGTGCTAGCTATGGCTACACCTTC	CASSASYGYTF
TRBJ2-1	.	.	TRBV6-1	TGTGCCTGCACCACTCGGCGGAGCTCCTACAATGAGCAGTTCTTC	CACTTRRSSYNEQFF
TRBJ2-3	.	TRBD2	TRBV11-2	TGTGCCAGCAGCTTGGGACTAGCGTCCGATACGCAGTATTTT	CASSLGLASDTQYF
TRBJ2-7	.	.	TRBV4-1	TGCGCCAGCAGCCATGGACAGGGAGGGACCTACGAGCAGTACTTC	CASSHGQGGTYEQYF
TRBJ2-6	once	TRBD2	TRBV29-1	TGCAGCGGAAGAACGGGAGGGTCTGGGGCCAACGTCCTGACTTTC	CSGRTGGSGANVLTF
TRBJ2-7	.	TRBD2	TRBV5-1	TGCGCCAGCAGCCTGACGGGACTAGCCTACGAGCAGTACTTC	CASSLTGLAYEQYF
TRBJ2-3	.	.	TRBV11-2	TGTGCCAGCAGCTTAGACTCAGGGCCAAATACGCAGTATTTT	CASSLDSGPNTQYF
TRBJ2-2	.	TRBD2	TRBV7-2	TGTGCCAGCAGCTCCGGACTAGCGGGACCCACCGGGGAGCTGTTTTTT	CASSSGLAGPTGELFF
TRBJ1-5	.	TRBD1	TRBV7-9	TGTGCCAGCAGCTTAGAGGGGGCAGGAAATCAGCCCCAGCATTTT	CASSLEGAGNQPQHF
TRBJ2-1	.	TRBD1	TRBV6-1	TGTGCCAGCAGTGATGGGGGACAGGGTAACGATGAGCAGTTCTTC	CASSDGGQGNDEQFF
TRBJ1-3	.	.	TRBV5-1	TGCGCCAGCAGCTTTGGTCAGGAATCGACTGGAAACACCATATATTTT	CASSFGQESTGNTIYF
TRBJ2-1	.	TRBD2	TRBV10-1	TGCGCCAGCAGCGCTTTAGCGGGTATGCAGTTCTTC	CASSALAGMQFF
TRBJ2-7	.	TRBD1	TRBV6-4	TGTGCCAGCAGGCCCACCGGGACAGCCTACGAGCAGTACTTC	CASRPTGTAYEQYF
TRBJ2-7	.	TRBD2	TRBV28	TGTGCCAGCAGTTTACGCGGGAGAGCTTACGAGCAGTACTTC	CASSLRGRAYEQYF
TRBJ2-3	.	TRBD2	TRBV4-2	TGTGCCAGCAGCCGGACCACGGGACTAGCGGGGGGAGATACGCAGTATTTT	CASSRTTGLAGGDTQYF
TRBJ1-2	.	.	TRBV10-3	TGTGCCATCAGTGATCCCCCGGGACAACGAGTCTATGGCTACACCTTC	CAISDPPGQRVYGYTF
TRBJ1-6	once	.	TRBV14	TGTGCCAGCAGCCTACGAGTGTACTCACCCCTCCACTTT	CASSLRVYSPLHF
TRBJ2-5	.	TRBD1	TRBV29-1	TGCAGCGTTGAAGTGGCGACAGGGGAAGAGACCCAGTACTTC	CSVEVATGEETQYF
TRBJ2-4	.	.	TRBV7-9	TGTGCCAGCAGCTCGACGGACACCGTCATTCAGTACTTC	CASSSTDTVIQYF
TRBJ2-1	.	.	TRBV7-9	TGTGCCATCCACCCGGCCAGGAAAAGCTCCTACAATGAGCAGTTCTTC	CAIHPARKSSYNEQFF
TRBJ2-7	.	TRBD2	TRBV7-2	TGTGCCAGCAGTTTCAACGGGGGGGCCGCGACCTACGAGCAGTACTTC	CASSFNGGAATYEQYF
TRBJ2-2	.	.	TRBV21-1	TGTGCCAGCAGCCAATCTGGGGTTCTAGCGCCCAAAACCGGGGAGCTGTTTTTT	CASSQSGVLAPKTGELFF
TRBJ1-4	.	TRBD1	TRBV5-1	TGCGCCAGCAGGAGAGGACAGGGGGCGGCCACGACTAATGAAAAACTGTTTTTT	CASRRGQGAATTNEKLFF
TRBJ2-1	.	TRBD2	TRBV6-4	TGTGCCAGCAGCGACCTAGCGGGGGTGACTCGGTTAAGTGAGCAGTTCTTC	CASSDLAGVTRLSEQFF
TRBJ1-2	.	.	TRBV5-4	TGTGCCAGCAGCTTGCCCCAGGGGACCACTGGCTACACCTTC	CASSLPQGTTGYTF
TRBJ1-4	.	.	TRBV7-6	TGTGCCAGCAGCTTAGAAGGCAGGGCACTGTTTTTT	CASSLEGRALFF
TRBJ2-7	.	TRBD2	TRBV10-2	TGCGCCAGCAGTGGAACTAGCGGGAGCTACGAGCAGTACTTC	CASSGTSGSYEQYF
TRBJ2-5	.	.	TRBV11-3	TGTGCCAGCAGCGCAGGACACCAACAAGAGACCCAGTACTTC	CASSAGHQQETQYF
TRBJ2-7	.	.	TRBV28	TGTGCCAGCAGGCAAACAGGAGTCTCCTACGAGCAGTACTTC	CASRQTGVSYEQYF
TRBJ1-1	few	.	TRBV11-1	TGTGCCAGCAGCCCACAACAGGGAGTGAACACTGAAGCTTTCTTT	CASSPQQGVNTEAFF
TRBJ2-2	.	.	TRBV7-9	TGTGCCAGCAGCTTATCGGGGGCCGGGGAGCTGTTTTTT	CASSLSGAGELFF
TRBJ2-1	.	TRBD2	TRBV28	TGTGCCAGCAGTCCATCAAGCGGGAGCTCGGTCAATGAGCAGTTCTTC	CASSPSSGSSVNEQFF
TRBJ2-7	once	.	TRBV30	TGTGCCTGGAGCTTCTCCTACGAGCAGTACTTC	CAWSFSYEQYF
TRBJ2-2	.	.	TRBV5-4	TGTGCCAGCAGCTCCTTAGCCGGGGGACACACCGGGGAGCTGTTTTTT	CASSSLAGGHTGELFF
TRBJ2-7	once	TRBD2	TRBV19	TGTGCCAGTAGCCGCGGGGGGGCGGATTCCTACGAGCAGTACTTC	CASSRGGADSYEQYF
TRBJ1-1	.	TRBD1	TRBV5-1	TGCGCCAGCAGCTTGGCCTCTATCATACAGGGGCGGGGAACTGAAGCTTTCTTT	CASSLASIIQGRGTEAFF
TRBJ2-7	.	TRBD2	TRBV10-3	TGTGCCATCAGTGAGGTCGGGGGGGGCGAGCAGTACTTC	CAISEVGGGEQYF
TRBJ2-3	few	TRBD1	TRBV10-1	TGCGCCAGCCCCCAAGGGGGGACAGGGGTTGGAGATACGCAGTATTTT	CASPQGGTGVGDTQYF
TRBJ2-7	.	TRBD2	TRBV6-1	TGTGCCAGCAGTGACCCGCTGACTAGCGGGTTTTCTAGCGAGCAGTACTTC	CASSDPLTSGFSSEQYF
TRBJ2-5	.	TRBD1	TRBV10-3	TGTGCCATCAAGGGGGACAGGGGGGAGACCCAGTACTTC	CAIKGDRGETQYF
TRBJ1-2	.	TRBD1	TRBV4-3	TGCGCCAGCAGCCAAGACCCAGGGGGAAGCTACACCTTC	CASSQDPGGSYTF
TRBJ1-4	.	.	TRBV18	TGTGCCAGCTCACCCCGTCGGGGAAATGAAAAACTGTTTTTT	CASSPRRGNEKLFF
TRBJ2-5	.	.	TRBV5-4	TGTGCCAGCAGTGTTGACAGGCAAGAGACCCAGTACTTC	CASSVDRQETQYF
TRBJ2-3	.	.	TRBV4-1	TGCGCCAGCAGCCAACTTATAGTAGATACGCAGTATTTT	CASSQLIVDTQYF
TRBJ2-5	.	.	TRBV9	TGTGCCAGCAGCGTAGCTCGAGGGTCGGAGACCCAGTACTTC	CASSVARGSETQYF
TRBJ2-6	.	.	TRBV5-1	TGCGCCAGCCGCCCTACAACAGGATCTGGGGCCAACGTCCTGACTTTC	CASRPTTGSGANVLTF
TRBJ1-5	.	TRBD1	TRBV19	TGTGCCACCCTCCTGACAGGGAACTCCAATCAGCCCCAGCATTTT	CATLLTGNSNQPQHF
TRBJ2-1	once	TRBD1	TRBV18	TGTGCCAGCTCAGTGGGACAGGGACCCTACAATGAGCAGTTCTTC	CASSVGQGPYNEQFF
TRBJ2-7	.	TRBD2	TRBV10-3	TGTGCCATCAGTGAGCTGACTAGCGGGAGTACCCACGAGCAGTACTTC	CAISELTSGSTHEQYF
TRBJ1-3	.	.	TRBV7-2	TGTGCCAGCAGCTTAGATCCTGTTTCGAACACCATATATTTT	CASSLDPVSNTIYF
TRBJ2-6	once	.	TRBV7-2	TGTGCCAGCAGCTTGGACCCAGGGGCTGGGGCCAACGTCCTGACTTTC	CASSLDPGAGANVLTF
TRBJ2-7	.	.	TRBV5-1	TGCGCCAGCAGCTTGGCTAACGGCGGGGAGCAGTACTTC	CASSLANGGEQYF
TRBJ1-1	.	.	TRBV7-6	TGTGCCAGCAGCGAAGGGGTTAGGAACACTGAAGCTTTCTTT	CASSEGVRNTEAFF
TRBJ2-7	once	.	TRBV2	TGTGCCAGCAGTCGGGAGTGGGACAGCATAAACGAGCAGTACTTC	CASSREWDSINEQYF
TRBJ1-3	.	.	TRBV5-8	TGTGCCAGCATTTGGCAAGGTACAGGCAGAAACACCATATATTTT	CASIWQGTGRNTIYF